The 6 T cell receptor beta chains below were found in one sample sequenced in a study of radiation and T cells in renal cell carcinoma. Clones were read by immunoSEQ multiplex PCR, and TCRdb kept only the in-frame ones, dropping some. The sample has about 49,000 clones, around 83% seen once. The time point was: baseline pretreatment blood. This sample's treatment: 15 Gy SBRT to primary tumor, nephrectomy 4 weeks later. This sample comprised blood, obtained from a patient whose treatment included radiotherapy and nephrectomy. The source of these receptors is a woman in her 70s with renal cell carcinoma.

The V and J genes are TRBV5-1 and TRBJ2-3; 8 nucleotides line up with TRBD2. Trimming cost V 2 bases and J 4 bases; bases outside gene matches: 6. This CDR3 has 15 amino acids. The V gene's germline CDR1 is SGHRS and CDR2 YFSETQ. The CDR3 DNA sequence: TGCGCCAGCAGCTTAGCGGGGGATGGGGCAGATACGCAGTATTTT. Its protein is CASSLAGDGADTQYF.

The chain carries TRBV27 and TRBJ2-4; D might be TRBD2 (5 bases). The CDR3 is made up of 15 amino acids. Germline V lookup: CDR1 MNHEY, CDR2 SMNVEV (reference sequence). Trimming took 6 bases from V and 3 from J, leaving 15 bases between them. The chain's CDR3 is CASSREGVGKNIQYF. CDR3 DNA sequence: TGTGCCAGCAGCCGGGAAGGAGTAGGCAAAAACATTCAGTACTTC.

The chain links TRBV9 to TRBJ2-1, with 10 bases lining up with TRBD2. Germline CDR1 is SGDLS and CDR2 is YYNGEE. The CDR3 sequence is 16 residues long. Trimming cost V 4 bases and J 3 bases; bases outside gene matches: 7. In DNA form, the CDR3 reads TGTGCCAGCAGCCCAGGACTAGCGGATTTCTACAATGAGCAGTTCTTC. Its translation: CASSPGLADFYNEQFF.

This chain joins TRBV9 and TRBJ1-2; D possibly corresponds to TRBD1 (5 bases). Germline V gives CDR1 SGDLS, CDR2 YYNGEE. This CDR3 has 15 amino acids. V was trimmed by 4 bases and J by 2 bases, leaving 15 bases between them. CDR3 sequence: CASSPRYEGNYGYTF. The CDR3 DNA follows: TGTGCCAGCAGCCCAAGGTACGAGGGGAACTATGGCTACACCTTC.

The chain combines TRBV4-3 with TRBJ2-7, with D perhaps being TRBD1 or TRBD2 (7 bases each). This CDR3 contains 15 residues. The germline V and J ends were trimmed by 0 bases and 4 bases, with 13 bases remaining between them. CDR1 and CDR2 from the germline V gene are LGHNA and YSLEER. As DNA, the CDR3 is TGCGCCAGCAGCCAAGAACAGGGGAGGGGTTACGAGCAGTACTTC. It specifies CASSQEQGRGYEQYF.

The gene calls are TRBV11-2 and TRBJ2-2, with 16 bases aligning to TRBD2. CDR1 and CDR2 (germline): SGHAT, FQNNGV. The CDR3 contains 18 residues. V lost 5 bases to trimming and J lost 2 bases; unmatched junction nucleotides: 5. The CDR3 DNA reads TGTGCCAGCAGCCCGGGACTAGCGGGAGGGCCTAACACCGGGGAGCTGTTTTTT. It yields the protein CASSPGLAGGPNTGELFF.